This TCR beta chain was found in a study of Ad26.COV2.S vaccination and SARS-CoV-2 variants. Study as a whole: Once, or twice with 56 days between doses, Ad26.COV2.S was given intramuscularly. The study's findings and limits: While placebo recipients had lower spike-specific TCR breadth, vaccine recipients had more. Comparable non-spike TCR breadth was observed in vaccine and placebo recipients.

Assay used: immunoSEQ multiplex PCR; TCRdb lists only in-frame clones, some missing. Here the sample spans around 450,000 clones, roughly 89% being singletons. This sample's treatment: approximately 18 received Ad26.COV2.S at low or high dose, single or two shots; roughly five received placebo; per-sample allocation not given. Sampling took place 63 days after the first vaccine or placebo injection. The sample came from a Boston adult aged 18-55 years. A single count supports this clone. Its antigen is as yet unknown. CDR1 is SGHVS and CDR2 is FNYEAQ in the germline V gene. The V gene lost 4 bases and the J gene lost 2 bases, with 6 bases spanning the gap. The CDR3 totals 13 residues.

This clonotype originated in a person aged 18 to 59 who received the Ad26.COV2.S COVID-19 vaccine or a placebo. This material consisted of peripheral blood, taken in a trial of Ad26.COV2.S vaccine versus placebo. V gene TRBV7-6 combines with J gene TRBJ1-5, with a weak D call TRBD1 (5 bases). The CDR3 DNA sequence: TGTGCCAGCAGCTCCAGGGGCAATCAGCCCCAGCATTTT. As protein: CASSSRGNQPQHF.